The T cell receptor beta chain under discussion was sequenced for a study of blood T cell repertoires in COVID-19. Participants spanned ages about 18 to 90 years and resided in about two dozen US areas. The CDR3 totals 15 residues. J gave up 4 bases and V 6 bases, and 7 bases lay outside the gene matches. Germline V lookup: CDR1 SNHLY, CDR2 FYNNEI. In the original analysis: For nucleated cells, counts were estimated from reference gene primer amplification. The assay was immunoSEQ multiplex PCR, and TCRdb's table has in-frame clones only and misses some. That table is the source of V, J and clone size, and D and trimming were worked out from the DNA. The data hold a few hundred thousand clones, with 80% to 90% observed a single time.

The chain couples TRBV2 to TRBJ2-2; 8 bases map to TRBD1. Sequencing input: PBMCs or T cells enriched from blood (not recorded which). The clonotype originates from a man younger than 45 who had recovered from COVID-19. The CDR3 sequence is CASRGRTGSTGELFF. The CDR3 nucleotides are TGTGCCAGCAGAGGAAGGACAGGGTCCACCGGGGAGCTGTTTTTT.